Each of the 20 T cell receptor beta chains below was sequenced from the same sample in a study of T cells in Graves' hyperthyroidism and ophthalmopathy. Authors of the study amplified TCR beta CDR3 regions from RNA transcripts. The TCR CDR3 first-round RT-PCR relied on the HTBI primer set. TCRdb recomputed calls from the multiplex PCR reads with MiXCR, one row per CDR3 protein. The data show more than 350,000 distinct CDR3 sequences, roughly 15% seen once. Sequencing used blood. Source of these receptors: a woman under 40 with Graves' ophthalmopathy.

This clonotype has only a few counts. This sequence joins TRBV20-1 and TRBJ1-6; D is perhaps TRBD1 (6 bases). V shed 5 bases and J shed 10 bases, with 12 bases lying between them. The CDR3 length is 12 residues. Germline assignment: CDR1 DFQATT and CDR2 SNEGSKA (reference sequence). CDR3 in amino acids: CSADTGSSPLHF. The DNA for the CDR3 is TGCAGTGCTGACACAGGGTCGTCACCCCTCCACTTT.

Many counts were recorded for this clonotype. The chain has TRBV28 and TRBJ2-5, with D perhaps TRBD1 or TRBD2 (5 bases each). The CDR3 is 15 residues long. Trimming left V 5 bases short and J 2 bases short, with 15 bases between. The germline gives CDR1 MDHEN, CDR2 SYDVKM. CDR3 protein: CASSITGTQQETQYF. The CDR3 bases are TGTGCCAGCAGTATAACCGGGACCCAACAAGAGACCCAGTACTTC.

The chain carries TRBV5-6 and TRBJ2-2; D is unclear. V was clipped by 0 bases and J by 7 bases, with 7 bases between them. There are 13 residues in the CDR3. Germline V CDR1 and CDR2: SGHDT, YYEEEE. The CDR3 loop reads CASSLGGIGELFF. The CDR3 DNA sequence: TGTGCCAGCAGCTTGGGAGGTATCGGGGAGCTGTTTTTT.

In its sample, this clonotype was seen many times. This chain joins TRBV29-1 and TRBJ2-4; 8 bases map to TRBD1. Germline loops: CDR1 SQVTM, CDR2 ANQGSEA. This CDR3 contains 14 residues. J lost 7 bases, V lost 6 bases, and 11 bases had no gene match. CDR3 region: CSVGLGQVGNIQYF. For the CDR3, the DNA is TGCAGCGTGGGCCTGGGACAGGTGGGGAACATTCAGTACTTC. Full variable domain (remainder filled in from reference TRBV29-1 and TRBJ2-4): SAVISQKPSRDICQRGTSLTIQCQVDSQVTMMFWYRQQPGQSLTLIATANQGSEATYESGFVIDKFPISRPNLTFSTLTVSNMSPEDSSIYLCSVGLGQVGNIQYFGAGTRLSVL.

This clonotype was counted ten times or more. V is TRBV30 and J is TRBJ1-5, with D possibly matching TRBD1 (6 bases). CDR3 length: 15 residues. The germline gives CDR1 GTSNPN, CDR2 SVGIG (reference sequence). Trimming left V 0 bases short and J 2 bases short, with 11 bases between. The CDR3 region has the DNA TGTGCCTGGAGTGTCGGGGGGGCCGGCAATCAGCCCCAGCATTTT. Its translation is CAWSVGGAGNQPQHF. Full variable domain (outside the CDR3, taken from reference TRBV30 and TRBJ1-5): SQTIHQWPATLVQPVGSPLSLECTVEGTSNPNLYWYRQAAGRGLQLLFYSVGIGQISSEVPQNLSASRPQDRQFILSSKKLLLSDSGFYLCAWSVGGAGNQPQHFGDGTRLSIL.

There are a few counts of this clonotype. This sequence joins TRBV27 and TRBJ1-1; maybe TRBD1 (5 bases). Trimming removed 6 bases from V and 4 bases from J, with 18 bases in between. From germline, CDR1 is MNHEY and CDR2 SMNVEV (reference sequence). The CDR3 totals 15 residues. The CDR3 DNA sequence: TGTGCCAGCAGCCCGAACACATGGGGGGGCACTGAAGCTTTCTTT. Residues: CASSPNTWGGTEAFF.

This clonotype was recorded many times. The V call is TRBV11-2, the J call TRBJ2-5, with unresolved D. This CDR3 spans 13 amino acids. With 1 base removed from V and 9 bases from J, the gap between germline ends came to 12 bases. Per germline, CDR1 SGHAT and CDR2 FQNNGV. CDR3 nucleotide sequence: TGTGCCAGCAGCTTAGGACCGCTGAGGCCCCAGTACTTC. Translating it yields CASSLGPLRPQYF. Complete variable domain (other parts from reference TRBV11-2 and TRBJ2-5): EAGVAQSPRYKIIEKRQSVAFWCNPISGHATLYWYQQILGQGPKLLIQFQNNGVVDDSQLPKDRFSAERLKGVDSTLKIQPAKLEDSAVYLCASSLGPLRPQYFGPGTRLLVL.

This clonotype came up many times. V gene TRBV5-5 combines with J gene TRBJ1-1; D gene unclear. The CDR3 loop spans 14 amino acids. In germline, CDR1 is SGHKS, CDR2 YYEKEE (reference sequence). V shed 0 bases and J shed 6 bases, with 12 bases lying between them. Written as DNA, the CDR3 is TGTGCCAGCAGCTTGGTTGGGTTAACCCCTGAAGCTTTCTTT. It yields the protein CASSLVGLTPEAFF.

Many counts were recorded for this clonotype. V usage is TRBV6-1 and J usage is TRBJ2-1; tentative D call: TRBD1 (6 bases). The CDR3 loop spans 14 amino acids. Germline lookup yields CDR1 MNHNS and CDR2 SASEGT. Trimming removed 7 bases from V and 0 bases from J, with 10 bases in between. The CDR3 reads CASTQGSSYNEQFF. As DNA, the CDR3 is TGTGCCAGCACCCAGGGGAGCTCCTACAATGAGCAGTTCTTC.

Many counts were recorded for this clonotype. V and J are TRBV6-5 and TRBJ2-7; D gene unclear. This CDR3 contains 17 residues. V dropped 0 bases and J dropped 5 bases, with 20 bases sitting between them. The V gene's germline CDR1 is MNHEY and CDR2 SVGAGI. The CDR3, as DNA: TGTGCCAGCAGTTACTCGATTCGTAGCAGGTTCCCGCACGAGCAGTACTTC. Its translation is CASSYSIRSRFPHEQYF.

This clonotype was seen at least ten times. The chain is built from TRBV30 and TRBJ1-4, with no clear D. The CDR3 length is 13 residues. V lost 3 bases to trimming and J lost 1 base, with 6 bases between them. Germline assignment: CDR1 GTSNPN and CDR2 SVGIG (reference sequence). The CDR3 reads CAWRDGTNEKLFF. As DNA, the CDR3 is TGTGCCTGGAGGGACGGAACTAATGAAAAACTGTTTTTT.

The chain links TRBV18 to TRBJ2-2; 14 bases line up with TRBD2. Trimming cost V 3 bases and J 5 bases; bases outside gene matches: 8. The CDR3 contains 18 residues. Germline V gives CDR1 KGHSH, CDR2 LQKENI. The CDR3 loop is CASSPKTSGGAGTGELFF. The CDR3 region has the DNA TGTGCCAGCTCACCGAAGACTAGCGGGGGGGCCGGGACCGGGGAGCTGTTTTTT.

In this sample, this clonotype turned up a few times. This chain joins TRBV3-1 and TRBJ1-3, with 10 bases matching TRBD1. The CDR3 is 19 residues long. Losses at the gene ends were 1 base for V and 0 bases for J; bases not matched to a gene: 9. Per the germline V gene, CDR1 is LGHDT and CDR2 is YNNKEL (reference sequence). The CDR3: CASSQAGTGATGSGNTIYF. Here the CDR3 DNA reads TGTGCCAGCAGCCAAGCCGGGACAGGGGCCACTGGCTCTGGAAACACCATATATTTT. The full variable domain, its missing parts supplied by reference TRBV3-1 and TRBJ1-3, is DTAVSQTPKYLVTQMGNDKSIKCEQNLGHDTMYWYKQDSKKFLKIMFSYNNKELIINETVPNRFSPKSPDKAHLNLHINSLELGDSAVYFCASSQAGTGATGSGNTIYFGEGSWLTVV.

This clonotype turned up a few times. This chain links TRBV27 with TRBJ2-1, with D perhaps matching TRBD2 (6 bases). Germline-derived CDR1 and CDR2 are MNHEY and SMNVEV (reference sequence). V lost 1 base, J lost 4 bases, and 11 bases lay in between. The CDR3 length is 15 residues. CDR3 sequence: CASSLWASEYNEQFF. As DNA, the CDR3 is TGTGCCAGCAGTTTATGGGCTAGCGAGTACAATGAGCAGTTCTTC.

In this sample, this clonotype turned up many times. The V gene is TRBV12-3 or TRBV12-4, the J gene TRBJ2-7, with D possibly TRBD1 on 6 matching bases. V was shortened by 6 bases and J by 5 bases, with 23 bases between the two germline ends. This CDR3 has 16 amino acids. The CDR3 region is CASSRWIGQTYDEQYF. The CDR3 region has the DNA TGTGCCAGCAGCCGCTGGATAGGACAGACTTACGACGAGCAGTACTTC.

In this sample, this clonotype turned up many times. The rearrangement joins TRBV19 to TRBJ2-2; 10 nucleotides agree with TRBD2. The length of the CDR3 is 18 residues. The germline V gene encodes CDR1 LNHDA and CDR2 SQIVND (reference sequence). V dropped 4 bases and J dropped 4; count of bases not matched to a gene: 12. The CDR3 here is CASSTQHRLAGLTGELFF. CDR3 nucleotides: TGTGCCAGTAGTACCCAACACCGACTAGCGGGTCTCACCGGGGAGCTGTTTTTT.

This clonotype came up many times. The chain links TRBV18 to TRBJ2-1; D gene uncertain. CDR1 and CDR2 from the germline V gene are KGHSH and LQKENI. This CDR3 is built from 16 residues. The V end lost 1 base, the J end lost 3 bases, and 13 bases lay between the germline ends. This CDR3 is CASSPLVTQGYNEQFF. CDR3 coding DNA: TGTGCCAGCTCACCACTGGTGACCCAAGGCTACAATGAGCAGTTCTTC. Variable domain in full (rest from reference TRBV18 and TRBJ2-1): NAGVMQNPRHLVRRRGQEARLRCSPMKGHSHVYWYRQLPEEGLKFMVYLQKENIIDESGMPKERFSAEFPKEGPSILRIQQVVRGDSAAYFCASSPLVTQGYNEQFFGPGTRLTVL.

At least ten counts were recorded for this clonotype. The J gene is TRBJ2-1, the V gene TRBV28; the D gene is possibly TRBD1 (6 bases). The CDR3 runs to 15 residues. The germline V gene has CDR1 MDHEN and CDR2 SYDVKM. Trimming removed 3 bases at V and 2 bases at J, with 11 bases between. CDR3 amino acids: CASSFFEGAYNEQFF. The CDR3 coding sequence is TGTGCCAGCAGTTTTTTCGAGGGGGCCTACAATGAGCAGTTCTTC. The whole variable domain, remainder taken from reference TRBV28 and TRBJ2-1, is DVKVTQSSRYLVKRTGEKVFLECVQDMDHENMFWYRQDPGLGLRLIYFSYDVKMKEKGDIPEGYSVSREKKERFSLILESASTNQTSMYLCASSFFEGAYNEQFFGPGTRLTVL.

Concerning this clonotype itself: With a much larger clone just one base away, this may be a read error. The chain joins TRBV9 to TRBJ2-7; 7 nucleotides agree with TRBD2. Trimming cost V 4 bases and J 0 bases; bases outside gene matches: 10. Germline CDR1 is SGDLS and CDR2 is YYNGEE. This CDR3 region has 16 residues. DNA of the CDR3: TGTGCCAGCAGCTCCGGGGGACTATCGGCCTCCTACGAGCAGTACTTC. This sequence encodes CASSSGGLSASYEQYF.

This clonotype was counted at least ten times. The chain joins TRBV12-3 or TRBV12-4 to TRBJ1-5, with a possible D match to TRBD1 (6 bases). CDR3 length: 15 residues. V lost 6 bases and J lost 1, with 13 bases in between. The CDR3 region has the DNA TGTGCCAGCAGCCTACTAACAGGGAGCAATCAGCCCCAGCATTTT. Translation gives CASSLLTGSNQPQHF.